The 28 T cell receptor beta chains below come from one sample, sequenced in a study of PD-1 blockade in classical Hodgkin lymphoma. This table comes from immunoSEQ multiplex PCR, and its TCRdb copy is limited to in-frame clones, with some not included. The sample holds tens of thousands of clones, 75% to 90% seen once. Every patient experienced relapse after autologous stem cell transplantation, and brentuximab vedotin exposure varied. The source was peripheral blood mononuclear cells (PBMCs), collected before the second cycle of nivolumab. Source of these receptors: a human donor with classical Hodgkin lymphoma.

This chain connects TRBV28 to TRBJ2-5; TRBD1 might be the D (7 bases). The CDR3 length is 13 residues. Germline CDR1 reads MDHEN; CDR2 reads SYDVKM. Deletions cut 3 bases from V and 4 bases from J, with 9 bases between. The CDR3 DNA sequence: TGTGCCAGCAGTTTTCAGGGGGGAGAGACCCAGTACTTC. Protein product: CASSFQGGETQYF.

The chain joins TRBV19 to TRBJ1-2, with D possibly matching TRBD1 (6 bases). The CDR3 extends over 14 amino acids. The germline V and J ends were trimmed by 6 bases and 0 bases, with 11 bases remaining between them. Per the germline V gene, CDR1 is LNHDA and CDR2 is SQIVND (reference sequence). CDR3 coding DNA: TGTGCCAGTAGCTTGGACAGCCCTAACTATGGCTACACCTTC. It translates to CASSLDSPNYGYTF.

CDR3 region: CASSQGPGEESNQPQHF. DNA for the CDR3: TGCGCCAGCAGCCAAGGTCCGGGGGAGGAAAGCAATCAGCCCCAGCATTTT. V is TRBV4-1 and J is TRBJ1-5; D is perhaps TRBD1 (5 bases). The CDR3 covers 17 residues. Per the germline V gene, CDR1 is MGHRA and CDR2 is YSYEKL. V lost 1 base and J 1 base, leaving 14 bases between the germline ends.

V gene TRBV27 combines with J gene TRBJ1-5; D may be TRBD1 (5 bases). The ends were cut back, 5 bases at V and 2 bases at J, with 19 bases in the middle. Germline-derived CDR1 and CDR2 are MNHEY and SMNVEV (reference sequence). This CDR3 spans 17 amino acids. This CDR3 is CASSMSSRGIGNQPQHF. CDR3 nucleotides: TGTGCCAGCAGTATGTCGTCGCGGGGGATAGGCAATCAGCCCCAGCATTTT.

The CDR3 here is CASSYGGNSPYGYTF. CDR3 nucleotide sequence: TGTGCCAGCAGTTACGGGGGGAACTCCCCCTATGGCTACACCTTC. This sequence joins TRBV6-5 and TRBJ1-2, with D possibly matching TRBD1 (5 bases). The CDR3 is 15 residues long. The V gene lost 2 bases and the J gene lost 4 bases, with 14 bases spanning the gap. CDR1 and CDR2 (germline): MNHEY, SVGAGI.

The V and J genes are TRBV5-5 and TRBJ2-7; D perhaps matches TRBD2 (6 bases). The CDR3 is 17 residues long. CDR1 and CDR2 (germline): SGHKS, YYEKEE (reference sequence). Between the trimmed V and J ends, which lost 4 bases and 0 bases, there was a span of 20 bases. The CDR3 sequence is CASSPPLSGLSSYEQYF. The CDR3 coding sequence is TGTGCCAGCAGCCCTCCCCTCAGCGGGTTAAGCTCCTACGAGCAGTACTTC. Together with reference TRBV5-5 and TRBJ2-7, the CDR3 gives the full variable domain: DAGVTQSPTHLIKTRGQQVTLRCSPISGHKSVSWYQQVLGQGPQFIFQYYEKEERGRGNFPDRFSARQFPNYSSELNVNALLLGDSALYLCASSPPLSGLSSYEQYFGPGTRLTVT.

The chain uses TRBV11-2 and TRBJ2-1, with D possibly matching TRBD1 (5 bases). CDR3 length equals 16 residues. Per the germline V gene, CDR1 is SGHAT and CDR2 is FQNNGV. V was shortened by 5 bases and J by 12 bases, with 26 bases between the two germline ends. CDR3 loop: CASSHVRVGITMRQFF. DNA of the CDR3: TGTGCCAGCAGCCATGTCAGGGTAGGGATCACAATGAGGCAGTTCTTC.

The V call is TRBV5-1, the J call TRBJ2-3; a possible D gene is TRBD2 (6 bases). V dropped 3 bases and J dropped 0 bases, with 17 bases sitting between them. Germline CDR1 SGHRS, CDR2 YFSETQ. The CDR3 contains 17 residues. This CDR3 is CASSSPAGAPSTDTQYF. The CDR3 region has the DNA TGCGCCAGCAGCTCCCCAGCGGGCGCACCGAGCACAGATACGCAGTATTTT.

This clone showed up just once. The chain employs TRBV7-9 and TRBJ2-1; D remains ambiguous. This CDR3 is built from 15 residues. V was clipped by 0 bases and J by 0 bases, with 6 bases between them. The germline gives CDR1 SEHNR, CDR2 FQNEAQ (reference sequence). The CDR3 DNA follows: TGTGCCAGCAGCTTAGCGGTAAGCTCCTACAATGAGCAGTTCTTC. Encoded protein: CASSLAVSSYNEQFF.

The rearrangement links TRBV7-8 to TRBJ2-2; 7 positions agree with TRBD1. CDR3 size: 15 residues. CDR1 is SGHVS, CDR2 FQNEAQ, per germline. V shed 5 bases, J shed 6 bases, and the junction held 9 bases outside the gene matches. In DNA form, the CDR3 reads TGTGCCAGCAGCCTACAGGGGACCTCCTCCGGGGAGCTGTTTTTT. As protein: CASSLQGTSSGELFF.

The genes are TRBV5-4 and TRBJ2-1, with TRBD1 matching over 9 bases. The CDR3 contains 18 residues. Germline V gene lookup returns CDR1 SGHNT and CDR2 YYREEE (reference sequence). V shed 3 bases, J shed 8 bases, and the junction held 18 bases outside the gene matches. The DNA of the CDR3 is TGTGCCAGCAGCTCAGTCCCGGGACAGGGACTAACCCCCGATGAGCAGTTCTTC. Its protein is CASSSVPGQGLTPDEQFF.

This clone was seen only once. J is TRBJ2-2 and V is TRBV28; 8 bases fit TRBD1. Germline V gene lookup returns CDR1 MDHEN and CDR2 SYDVKM. This CDR3 contains 18 residues. V gave up 7 bases and J gave up 0 bases; unmatched junction bases: 13. CDR3 loop: CASTLWPGQAANTGELFF. The CDR3 coding sequence is TGTGCCAGCACCCTATGGCCGGGACAGGCCGCGAACACCGGGGAGCTGTTTTTT. The full variable domain, completed using reference TRBV28 and TRBJ2-2, is DVKVTQSSRYLVKRTGEKVFLECVQDMDHENMFWYRQDPGLGLRLIYFSYDVKMKEKGDIPEGYSVSREKKERFSLILESASTNQTSMYLCASTLWPGQAANTGELFFGEGSRLTVL.

This clone showed up just once. The chain is built from TRBV6-1 and TRBJ1-3; D might be TRBD1 (5 bases). Trimming removed 8 bases from V and 0 bases from J, with 14 bases in between. The CDR3 is 15 amino acids. Per germline, CDR1 MNHNS and CDR2 SASEGT. The CDR3 region is CASDPDRSSGNTIYF. The CDR3 DNA sequence: TGTGCCAGCGATCCCGACAGAAGCTCTGGAAACACCATATATTTT.

This clone was seen a few times. The V call is TRBV6-1, the J call TRBJ1-1; D remains ambiguous. The CDR3 contains 12 residues. Trimming removed 8 bases at V and 6 bases at J, with 13 bases between. The V gene's germline CDR1 is MNHNS and CDR2 SASEGT. CDR3 sequence reads: CASSLRVPEAFF. In DNA form, the CDR3 reads TGTGCCAGCTCGCTGAGAGTCCCTGAAGCTTTCTTT.

V usage is TRBV27 and J usage is TRBJ2-7; 10 bases agree with TRBD2. Germline assignment: CDR1 MNHEY and CDR2 SMNVEV (reference sequence). V lost 9 bases and J lost 4; bases outside the gene matches: 15. This CDR3 spans 16 amino acids. The CDR3 here is CASRKPKAGGPYEQYF. The CDR3 bases are TGTGCCAGTAGGAAGCCGAAAGCGGGAGGGCCTTACGAGCAGTACTTC.

The rearrangement joins TRBV10-3 to TRBJ2-7, with a possible D match to TRBD2 (5 bases). CDR1 and CDR2 (germline): ENHRY, SYGVKD. The ends were cut back, 3 bases at V and 3 bases at J, with 18 bases in the middle. This CDR3 contains 16 residues. CDR3 nucleotide sequence: TGTGCCATCAGTGACCCCATGGAGGACGACCTCTACGAGCAGTACTTC. It specifies CAISDPMEDDLYEQYF.

The rearrangement links TRBV7-2 to TRBJ2-5; tentative D call: TRBD2 (7 bases). Trimming cost V 4 bases and J 3 bases, with 15 bases left between them. Germline CDR1 is SGHTA and CDR2 is FQGNSA. The CDR3 runs to 15 residues. The chain's CDR3 is CASSSDGGAEETQYF. The CDR3 DNA reads TGTGCCAGCAGCTCGGATGGGGGGGCAGAAGAGACCCAGTACTTC.

This clone was counted once. This sequence joins TRBV29-1 and TRBJ2-1, with TRBD1 matching 7 bases. V lost 3 bases to trimming and J lost 4 bases; unmatched junction nucleotides: 9. From germline, CDR1 is SQVTM and CDR2 ANQGSEA. This CDR3 is built from 15 residues. In DNA, the CDR3 is TGCAGCGTTGAGGGGGCAGGGGGTCGGTACAATGAGCAGTTCTTC. Translation gives CSVEGAGGRYNEQFF.

This clone was seen only once. This chain links TRBV5-1 with TRBJ1-4; no clear D gene. The CDR3 runs 15 residues. Trimming removed 1 base at V and 0 bases at J, with 7 bases between. In germline, CDR1 is SGHRS, CDR2 YFSETQ. Here the CDR3 reads CASSLRSATNEKLFF. The DNA for the CDR3 is TGCGCCAGCAGCTTGCGGTCAGCAACTAATGAAAAACTGTTTTTT. Complete variable domain (other parts from reference TRBV5-1 and TRBJ1-4): KAGVTQTPRYLIKTRGQQVTLSCSPISGHRSVSWYQQTPGQGLQFLFEYFSETQRNKGNFPGRFSGRQFSNSRSEMNVSTLELGDSALYLCASSLRSATNEKLFFGSGTQLSVL.

J is TRBJ2-7 and V is TRBV30, with TRBD2 matching over 7 bases. The CDR3 sequence is 15 residues long. CDR1 and CDR2 (germline): GTSNPN, SVGIG (reference sequence). Trimming cost V 0 bases and J 7 bases; bases outside gene matches: 12. CDR3 DNA: TGTGCCTGGAGTGTCAAGGGCGGGAGCTGGAGGGAGCAGTACTTC. Encoded protein: CAWSVKGGSWREQYF.

The rearrangement links TRBV28 to TRBJ2-6; D unclear. Germline V lookup: CDR1 MDHEN, CDR2 SYDVKM. V was pared by 5 bases and J by 7 bases, with 12 bases between. CDR3 size: 14 residues. The CDR3 reads CASSPITAANVLTF. The CDR3 nucleotides are TGTGCCAGCAGTCCCATCACGGCCGCCAACGTCCTGACTTTC.

This chain connects TRBV2 to TRBJ1-3, with D unclear. This CDR3 is built from 14 residues. Germline V gives CDR1 SNHLY, CDR2 FYNNEI. V was clipped by 1 base and J by 1 base, with 5 bases between them. CDR3 nucleotide sequence: TGTGCCAGCAGTGAAGGCATGTCTGGAAACACCATATATTTT. Its translation is CASSEGMSGNTIYF.

This clone showed up just a few times. The genes are TRBV27 and TRBJ2-2, with 8 bases aligning to TRBD2. The V gene end was trimmed by 4 bases and the J gene end by 5 bases; junction bases not matched to a gene: 9. Germline CDR1 reads MNHEY; CDR2 reads SMNVEV (reference sequence). The CDR3 spans 16 residues. DNA of the CDR3: TGTGCCAGCAGTTGGGTACGGGCTAGCGGGACCGGGGAGCTGTTTTTT. Residues: CASSWVRASGTGELFF.

This rearrangement joins TRBV5-6 to TRBJ2-3; the D call may be TRBD1 or TRBD2 (5 bases each). Germline-derived CDR1 and CDR2 are SGHDT and YYEEEE. The V gene lost 2 bases and the J gene lost 0 bases, with 19 bases spanning the gap. The CDR3 runs to 18 residues. The CDR3 region has the DNA TGTGCCAGCAGCTTTTTTAGGATGGGGGATGCTAGCACAGATACGCAGTATTTT. Amino acids: CASSFFRMGDASTDTQYF. The full variable domain, completed using reference TRBV5-6 and TRBJ2-3, is DAGVTQSPTHLIKTRGQQVTLRCSPKSGHDTVSWYQQALGQGPQFIFQYYEEEERQRGNFPDRFSGHQFPNYSSELNVNALLLGDSALYLCASSFFRMGDASTDTQYFGPGTRLTVL.

Comments on this clone: The same CDR3 is also encoded by other DNA sequences in this sample. The chain employs TRBV6-1 and TRBJ2-7; no clear D gene. The CDR3 consists of 12 residues. The ends were cut back, 3 bases at V and 1 base at J, with 4 bases in the middle. Germline V gene data show CDR1 as MNHNS and CDR2 as SASEGT. The CDR3 DNA reads as TGTGCCAGCAGTGAGACATCCTACGAGCAGTACTTC. Its translation: CASSETSYEQYF.

This clone came up once. The chain uses TRBV27 and TRBJ2-1; 7 bases agree with TRBD2. V lost 5 bases to trimming and J lost 4 bases; unmatched junction nucleotides: 8. Germline V gene data show CDR1 as MNHEY and CDR2 as SMNVEV (reference sequence). The CDR3 is 15 amino acids. The CDR3 sequence is CASSPGLSLYNEQFF. For the CDR3, the DNA is TGTGCCAGCAGTCCGGGACTAAGTCTTTACAATGAGCAGTTCTTC.

The chain recombines TRBV6-5 with TRBJ2-7; perhaps TRBD2 as D (5 bases). This CDR3 region has 10 residues. CDR1 is MNHEY, CDR2 SVGAGI, per germline. Trimming cost V 2 bases and J 9 bases, with 5 bases left between them. The CDR3 sequence is CASSYGGQYF. The CDR3 DNA is TGTGCCAGCAGTTACGGAGGGCAGTACTTC.

J is TRBJ2-1 and V is TRBV28; D is perhaps TRBD1 (6 bases). Looked up from germline, CDR1 is MDHEN and CDR2 is SYDVKM. Trimming cost V 6 bases and J 3 bases, with 15 bases left between them. The CDR3 contains 15 residues. CDR3 residues: CASSSDRPNYNEQFF. CDR3 nucleotides: TGTGCCAGCAGCTCGGACAGACCGAACTACAATGAGCAGTTCTTC.